A selection of T cell receptor beta chains follows, all from one sample in a study of glioma-infiltrating T cells. Each CDR3 protein gets one entry after TCRdb re-called the multiplex PCR reads with MiXCR. The data contain some 90,000 distinct CDR3 sequences, 40% of them singletons. Sequenced input: glioma tissue, nonneoplastic brain tissue, or PBMCs (not recorded which). These receptors were collected from a human donor with low-grade glioma or glioblastoma, undergoing nonglioma brain surgery, or in good health (not recorded which). Both conserved end residues are part of each CDR3. The order of the fields is D gene, J gene, V gene, clone size, CDR3 protein, CDR3 DNA. D genes are given only for firm matches. The size field is filled for only some rows; it gives once, few, many or a size class.

D gene: TRBD1
J gene: TRBJ1-5
V gene: TRBV5-8
clone size: few
CDR3 protein: CASSSTGDYSNQPQHF
CDR3 DNA: TGTGCCAGCAGCTCCACAGGGGATTATAGCAATCAGCCCCAGCATTTT

D gene: .
J gene: TRBJ2-7
V gene: TRBV2
clone size: many
CDR3 protein: CASSEKYEQYF
CDR3 DNA: TGTGCCAGCAGTGAAAAATACGAGCAGTACTTC

D gene: .
J gene: TRBJ1-6
V gene: TRBV6-6
clone size: .
CDR3 protein: CAGSYSRQEYSPLHF
CDR3 DNA: TGTGCCGGCAGTTACTCACGCCAGGAATATTCGCCCCTCCACTTT

D gene: .
J gene: TRBJ2-2
V gene: TRBV2
clone size: many
CDR3 protein: CASSEARALNTGELFF
CDR3 DNA: TGTGCCAGCAGTGAAGCACGGGCCTTGAACACCGGGGAGCTGTTTTTT

D gene: .
J gene: TRBJ1-4
V gene: TRBV28
clone size: many
CDR3 protein: CASSLSPGKTETTNEKLFF
CDR3 DNA: TGTGCCAGCAGTTTAAGTCCCGGAAAAACAGAGACAACTAATGAAAAACTGTTTTTT

D gene: .
J gene: TRBJ1-2
V gene: TRBV3-1
clone size: many
CDR3 protein: CASSQDGGDYGYTF
CDR3 DNA: TGTGCCAGCAGCCAAGATGGGGGGGACTATGGCTACACCTTC

D gene: .
J gene: TRBJ2-1
V gene: TRBV7-2
clone size: .
CDR3 protein: CASSLLIQYEQLF
CDR3 DNA: TGTGCCAGCAGCTTACTAATACAATACGAGCAGCTCTTC

D gene: TRBD2
J gene: TRBJ2-1
V gene: TRBV18
clone size: many
CDR3 protein: CASSPASGGTYNEQFF
CDR3 DNA: TGTGCCAGCTCACCAGCTAGCGGGGGTACCTACAATGAGCAGTTCTTC

D gene: TRBD2
J gene: TRBJ2-5
V gene: TRBV4-2
clone size: many
CDR3 protein: CASSRRLAGGEETQYF
CDR3 DNA: TGTGCCAGCAGCCGCCGACTAGCGGGAGGCGAAGAGACCCAGTACTTC

D gene: .
J gene: TRBJ2-5
V gene: TRBV3-1
clone size: many
CDR3 protein: CASSQAGGTQETQYF
CDR3 DNA: TGTGCCAGCAGCCAGGCTGGGGGTACCCAAGAGACCCAGTACTTC

D gene: .
J gene: TRBJ1-1
V gene: TRBV28
clone size: .
CDR3 protein: CASSSSGVRATEASF
CDR3 DNA: TGTGCCAGCAGTTCGTCAGGGGTACGCGCCACTGAAGCTTCCTTT

D gene: .
J gene: TRBJ2-7
V gene: TRBV3-1
clone size: many
CDR3 protein: CASSLQPTVREQYF
CDR3 DNA: TGTGCCAGCAGCCTCCAGCCAACCGTTAGGGAGCAGTACTTC

D gene: .
J gene: TRBJ2-1
V gene: TRBV5-1
clone size: many
CDR3 protein: CASRTELTYNEQFF
CDR3 DNA: TGCGCCAGCAGAACGGAATTGACCTACAATGAGCAGTTCTTC

D gene: .
J gene: TRBJ1-4
V gene: TRBV5-1
clone size: .
CDR3 protein: CASSLAAKNEKLFF
CDR3 DNA: TGCGCCAGCAGCTTGGCGGCCAAAAATGAAAAACTGTTTTTT

D gene: .
J gene: TRBJ2-1
V gene: TRBV19
clone size: .
CDR3 protein: CSSSPRVVSHEQFF
CDR3 DNA: TGTTCCAGTAGCCCCCGGGTGGTAAGCCATGAGCAGTTCTTC

D gene: .
J gene: TRBJ2-2
V gene: TRBV2
clone size: once
CDR3 protein: CASSAWGGGTGELFF
CDR3 DNA: TGTGCCAGCAGCGCCTGGGGAGGGGGCACCGGGGAGCTGTTTTTT